A selection of T cell receptor beta chains follows, all from one sample in a study of T-cell reconstitution after alpha-beta-depleted transplantation in children. In TCRdb, the PCR reads were re-called with MiXCR into one record per CDR3 protein. The table records around 240,000 distinct CDR3 sequences, 6.5% to 10% of them present only once. This specimen was PBMCs, mostly from graft donor cells, taken 180 days after TCRalphabeta/CD19-depleted stem cell transplant. These receptor sequences come from a male patient younger than 18 who had a stem cell transplant for acute lymphoblastic leukemia, so the T cells may come from the graft donor. Both conserved end residues are part of each CDR3. Each record gives: CDR3 protein, CDR3 DNA, J gene, V gene, CDR3 length, D gene, clone size. A D gene is named only where the DNA matches it firmly. Clone size is given for some rows only: seen once, a few or many times, or a class if the clone is expanded.

cdr3_aa: CASSQLWDGQYF
cdr3_nt: TGTGCCAGCAGCCAACTCTGGGACGGACAGTATTTT
j_call: TRBJ2-3
v_call: TRBV6-6
cdr3_length: 12
d_call: .
clone_size: many

cdr3_aa: CASSLGQASYEQYF
cdr3_nt: TGTGCCAGCAGCTTAGGACAGGCCTCCTACGAGCAGTACTTC
j_call: TRBJ2-7
v_call: TRBV7-9
cdr3_length: 14
d_call: .
clone_size: many

cdr3_aa: CASSATGYNSPLHF
cdr3_nt: TGTGCCAGCAGTGCGACAGGCTATAATTCACCCCTCCACTTT
j_call: TRBJ1-6
v_call: TRBV9
cdr3_length: 14
d_call: .
clone_size: many

cdr3_aa: CSVGTGENYGYTF
cdr3_nt: TGCAGCGTGGGGACAGGGGAGAACTATGGCTACACCTTC
j_call: TRBJ1-2
v_call: TRBV29-1
cdr3_length: 13
d_call: TRBD1
clone_size: many

cdr3_aa: CASSWRGDIKLNTEAFF
cdr3_nt: TGCGCCAGCAGCTGGCGGGGGGACATCAAACTGAACACTGAAGCTTTCTTT
j_call: TRBJ1-1
v_call: TRBV5-1
cdr3_length: 17
d_call: .
clone_size: many

cdr3_aa: CASSSGTGSYTF
cdr3_nt: TGTGCCAGCAGTTCCGGGACAGGGAGCTACACCTTC
j_call: TRBJ1-2
v_call: TRBV28
cdr3_length: 12
d_call: TRBD1
clone_size: many

cdr3_aa: CASSSDSRYTF
cdr3_nt: TGTGCCAGCAGCTCAGACAGTCGCTACACCTTC
j_call: TRBJ1-2
v_call: TRBV28
cdr3_length: 11
d_call: .
clone_size: many

cdr3_aa: CASSGPPYQETQYF
cdr3_nt: TGTGCCAGCAGTGGACCGCCGTACCAAGAGACCCAGTACTTC
j_call: TRBJ2-5
v_call: TRBV2
cdr3_length: 14
d_call: .
clone_size: .

cdr3_aa: CASSFSGDSTEAFF
cdr3_nt: TGTGCCAGCAGTTTTTCAGGGGACTCCACTGAAGCTTTCTTT
j_call: TRBJ1-1
v_call: TRBV12-3/TRBV12-4
cdr3_length: 14
d_call: .
clone_size: many

cdr3_aa: CASSLRLVSSYNEQFF
cdr3_nt: TGTGCCAGCAGCCTCAGGCTAGTGAGCTCCTACAATGAGCAGTTCTTC
j_call: TRBJ2-1
v_call: TRBV12-3/TRBV12-4
cdr3_length: 16
d_call: .
clone_size: many

cdr3_aa: CATRDRGDRPQHF
cdr3_nt: TGTGCCACCCGGGACAGGGGGGATAGGCCCCAGCATTTT
j_call: TRBJ1-5
v_call: TRBV10-3
cdr3_length: 13
d_call: TRBD1
clone_size: many

cdr3_aa: CASSPMSLWDRELYEQYF
cdr3_nt: TGTGCCAGCAGTCCCATGTCCCTCTGGGACAGGGAATTATACGAGCAGTACTTC
j_call: TRBJ2-7
v_call: TRBV28
cdr3_length: 18
d_call: TRBD1
clone_size: many

cdr3_aa: CASSFRAGGYEQYF
cdr3_nt: TGTGCCAGCAGCTTTAGGGCGGGGGGGTACGAGCAGTACTTC
j_call: TRBJ2-7
v_call: TRBV7-9
cdr3_length: 14
d_call: TRBD2
clone_size: .

cdr3_aa: CASTPTGGSTDTQYF
cdr3_nt: TGTGCCAGCACCCCGACAGGGGGTAGCACAGATACGCAGTATTTT
j_call: TRBJ2-3
v_call: TRBV5-4
cdr3_length: 15
d_call: TRBD1
clone_size: .

cdr3_aa: CATSKTGTGDYGYTF
cdr3_nt: TGTGCCACCAGCAAAACCGGGACAGGGGACTATGGCTACACCTTC
j_call: TRBJ1-2
v_call: TRBV15
cdr3_length: 15
d_call: TRBD1
clone_size: many

cdr3_aa: CSAQLTRSYGYTF
cdr3_nt: TGCAGTGCCCAACTGACAAGAAGCTATGGCTACACCTTC
j_call: TRBJ1-2
v_call: TRBV20-1
cdr3_length: 13
d_call: .
clone_size: many

cdr3_aa: CASSLKEGTEAFF
cdr3_nt: TGCGCCAGCAGCTTGAAGGAGGGCACTGAAGCTTTCTTT
j_call: TRBJ1-1
v_call: TRBV5-1
cdr3_length: 13
d_call: .
clone_size: many

cdr3_aa: CASSLEGGSYNSPLHF
cdr3_nt: TGTGCCAGCAGCTTAGAGGGGGGCTCCTATAATTCACCCCTCCACTTT
j_call: TRBJ1-6
v_call: TRBV11-2
cdr3_length: 16
d_call: .
clone_size: many

cdr3_aa: CASSLQGWNYEQYF
cdr3_nt: TGTGCCAGCTCATTACAGGGCTGGAACTACGAGCAGTACTTC
j_call: TRBJ2-7
v_call: TRBV18
cdr3_length: 14
d_call: .
clone_size: many

cdr3_aa: CASSPSGETNYGYTF
cdr3_nt: TGTGCCAGCAGTCCGTCCGGCGAGACGAACTATGGCTACACCTTC
j_call: TRBJ1-2
v_call: TRBV12-3/TRBV12-4
cdr3_length: 15
d_call: .
clone_size: few

cdr3_aa: CASSPGRSTDTQYF
cdr3_nt: TGTGCCAGCAGCCCAGGGCGAAGCACAGATACGCAGTATTTT
j_call: TRBJ2-3
v_call: TRBV12-3/TRBV12-4
cdr3_length: 14
d_call: .
clone_size: many

cdr3_aa: CASSFGVAYEQYF
cdr3_nt: TGTGCCAGCAGTTTTGGGGTTGCCTACGAGCAGTACTTC
j_call: TRBJ2-7
v_call: TRBV12-3/TRBV12-4
cdr3_length: 13
d_call: .
clone_size: many

cdr3_aa: CASSYRRAGELFF
cdr3_nt: TGTGCCAGCAGTTATAGGCGAGCGGGGGAGCTGTTTTTT
j_call: TRBJ2-2
v_call: TRBV6-5
cdr3_length: 13
d_call: .
clone_size: few

cdr3_aa: CSARAELGTVYNEQFF
cdr3_nt: TGCAGTGCTAGAGCCGAACTCGGGACAGTCTACAATGAGCAGTTCTTC
j_call: TRBJ2-1
v_call: TRBV20-1
cdr3_length: 16
d_call: TRBD1
clone_size: many

cdr3_aa: CSARDIVGVPNTEAFF
cdr3_nt: TGCAGTGCTAGAGATATCGTAGGGGTGCCTAACACTGAAGCTTTCTTT
j_call: TRBJ1-1
v_call: TRBV20-1
cdr3_length: 16
d_call: .
clone_size: many

cdr3_aa: CASSLEAGIQTDTQYF
cdr3_nt: TGTGCCAGCAGCTTAGAGGCGGGAATACAGACAGATACGCAGTATTTT
j_call: TRBJ2-3
v_call: TRBV7-2
cdr3_length: 16
d_call: .
clone_size: many

cdr3_aa: CSARAGGPYNEQFF
cdr3_nt: TGCAGTGCTAGAGCGGGGGGTCCCTACAATGAGCAGTTCTTC
j_call: TRBJ2-1
v_call: TRBV20-1
cdr3_length: 14
d_call: TRBD2
clone_size: many

cdr3_aa: CSARALGSSPLHF
cdr3_nt: TGCAGTGCTAGAGCTTTGGGTTCTTCACCCCTCCACTTT
j_call: TRBJ1-6
v_call: TRBV20-1
cdr3_length: 13
d_call: .
clone_size: many

cdr3_aa: CAIKEDRDTYTEQYF
cdr3_nt: TGTGCCATCAAAGAGGACCGGGACACTTACACCGAGCAGTACTTC
j_call: TRBJ2-7
v_call: TRBV10-3
cdr3_length: 15
d_call: .
clone_size: .